This entry lists 32 T cell receptor beta chains sequenced from one sample in a study of immune cell composition in non-small cell lung cancer. Normal lung was taken at the farthest possible site, at least 3 cm from tumour. Some clones are missing from TCRdb's copy, which holds only in-frame ones; the method was immunoSEQ multiplex PCR. The sample yields some 16,000 clones, 77% seen once. This sample was also put to use in a study of CD4 T cells in lung cancer.

Source material: non-adjacent lung tissue. The receptors come from a human donor with non-small cell lung cancer.

This clone is deemed large (0.1 to 1%). The chain carries TRBV19 and TRBJ2-7; TRBD2 matches at 7 bases. V lost 5 bases, J lost 3 bases, and 7 bases stayed unmatched. The CDR3 is 14 amino acids. Germline V gives CDR1 LNHDA, CDR2 SQIVND (reference sequence). CDR3 protein: CASSGEGPIYEQYF. The CDR3 DNA follows: TGTGCCAGTAGTGGGGAGGGACCAATCTACGAGCAGTACTTC.

There are a few counts of this clone. The rearrangement uses TRBV29-1 and TRBJ2-5; D uncertain. The V gene lost 3 bases and the J gene lost 1 base, with 9 bases spanning the gap. Germline CDR1 is SQVTM and CDR2 is ANQGSEA. This CDR3 is 13 amino acids long. The CDR3 loop is CSVDWAGQETQYF. The CDR3, as DNA: TGCAGCGTTGATTGGGCAGGCCAAGAGACCCAGTACTTC.

As DNA, the CDR3 is TGTGCCAGCAGCTCAGAAGGAAACACCATATATTTT. This gives the protein CASSSEGNTIYF. This chain connects TRBV11-1 to TRBJ1-3; D is unresolved. V lost 4 bases and J lost 4, with 5 bases in between. The CDR3 length is 12 residues. Germline V CDR1 and CDR2: SGHAT, FQDESV (reference sequence).

This chain links TRBV7-2 with TRBJ2-3, with TRBD2 as a possible D gene (5 bases). The CDR3 length is 12 residues. Trimming stripped 8 bases from V and 1 base from J, with 7 bases between. Germline CDR1 reads SGHTA; CDR2 reads FQGNSA. For the CDR3, the DNA is TGTGCCAGCGAGGGAGGCACAGATACGCAGTATTTT. The encoded protein is CASEGGTDTQYF.

This chain links TRBV11-3 with TRBJ1-3, with D perhaps TRBD1 (5 bases). From germline, CDR1 is SGHNT and CDR2 YENEEA. The CDR3 runs 16 residues. Trimming cost V 5 bases and J 0 bases, with 14 bases left between them. The CDR3 spells CASSLQAPGSGNTIYF. The CDR3 DNA follows: TGTGCCAGCAGCCTACAGGCTCCCGGCTCTGGAAACACCATATATTTT.

The chain couples TRBV7-9 to TRBJ1-1; the D gene is possibly TRBD1 (6 bases). Deletions cut 4 bases from V and 10 bases from J, with 19 bases between. The CDR3 sequence is 14 residues long. The V gene's germline CDR1 is SEHNR and CDR2 FQNEAQ (reference sequence). This CDR3 is CASSSTGASGRAFF. The CDR3, as DNA: TGTGCCAGCAGCTCGACAGGCGCGTCGGGAAGAGCTTTCTTT.

The chain employs TRBV19 and TRBJ1-2; weak D call: TRBD1 (5 bases). Germline V CDR1 and CDR2: LNHDA, SQIVND (reference sequence). The CDR3 loop spans 13 amino acids. Trimming pared 1 base from V and 3 bases from J, leaving 6 bases between. The CDR3 nucleotides read TGTGCCAGTAGTATAGGACAGTACTATGGCTACACCTTC. This codes for CASSIGQYYGYTF.

The chain combines TRBV28 with TRBJ1-2, with 9 bases that match TRBD1. Trimming took 6 bases from V and 8 from J; bases not matched to a gene: 10. The germline CDR1 and CDR2 sequences are MDHEN and SYDVKM. This CDR3 is 14 amino acids long. The CDR3 DNA sequence: TGTGCCAGCAGACCCACAGGGGGCGCGGGGGGCTACACCTTC. It specifies CASRPTGGAGGYTF.

The chain combines TRBV11-3 with TRBJ2-1; the match to TRBD2 covers 7 bases. The CDR3 totals 12 residues. The trim removed 1 base at V and 13 bases at J, leaving 4 bases unmatched. Germline V lookup: CDR1 SGHNT, CDR2 YENEEA. The CDR3 nucleotides are TGTGCCAGCAGCTTAGCCCGGGACTACCAGTTCTTC. The encoded protein is CASSLARDYQFF. Full variable domain (missing parts from reference TRBV11-3 and TRBJ2-1): EAGVVQSPRYKIIEKKQPVAFWCNPISGHNTLYWYLQNLGQGPELLIRYENEEAVDDSQLPKDRFSAERLKGVDSTLKIQPAELGDSAVYLCASSLARDYQFFGPGTRLTVL.

V is TRBV5-1 and J is TRBJ1-2; no firm D call. CDR3 length: 14 amino acids. CDR1 is SGHRS, CDR2 YFSETQ, per germline. The germline V and J ends were trimmed by 1 base and 6 bases, with 13 bases remaining between them. The CDR3 nucleotides read TGCGCCAGCAGCTTGTCCCGGCAGCGTGATGGCTACACCTTC. As protein: CASSLSRQRDGYTF.

The chain is built from TRBV23-1 and TRBJ1-1, with TRBD1 identical over 8 bases. TRBV23-1 is identified as an open reading frame with a role that is uncertain. The V and J ends lost 1 base and 1 base, in that order; junction bases with no gene match: 14. This CDR3 region has 19 residues. The CDR3 bases are TGCGCCAGCAGTCAATTGATTGGACAGGGTAAAGACGGGAACACTGAAGCTTTCTTT. Protein: CASSQLIGQGKDGNTEAFF.

The rearrangement uses TRBV6-6 and TRBJ2-3, with TRBD2 identical over 7 bases. In germline, CDR1 is MNHNY, CDR2 SVGAGI (reference sequence). V shed 4 bases and J 1 base; nucleotides not matched to a gene: 8. The CDR3 spans 16 residues. The CDR3 DNA sequence: TGTGCCAGCAGTTCTCGACTAGCCGTTGGCACAGATACGCAGTATTTT. Its protein product is CASSSRLAVGTDTQYF.

The V call is TRBV9, the J call TRBJ2-1; D remains ambiguous. The CDR3 is 15 residues long. CDR1 SGDLS and CDR2 YYNGEE come from the germline V gene. V was trimmed by 0 bases and J by 0 bases, leaving 7 bases between them. The CDR3 DNA is TGTGCCAGCAGCGTAGCCCCGAACTCCTACAATGAGCAGTTCTTC. Translated: CASSVAPNSYNEQFF.

The chain is built from TRBV5-4 and TRBJ2-7; D possibly corresponds to TRBD1 (6 bases). Germline CDR1 and CDR2: SGHNT and YYREEE (reference sequence). The CDR3 length is 14 residues. Trimming left V 1 base short and J 7 bases short, with 15 bases between. DNA for the CDR3: TGTGCCAGCAGCTTGACGGGACAAATGGGAGAGCAGTACTTC. Its translation is CASSLTGQMGEQYF.

The genes are TRBV7-2 and TRBJ2-1, with D perhaps being TRBD1 or TRBD2 (5 bases each). Trimming shortened V by 4 bases and J by 10 bases, and 11 bases separated the two germline ends. Per the germline V gene, CDR1 is SGHTA and CDR2 is FQGNSA. The CDR3 has 12 residues. This CDR3 reads CASSYRWGEQFF. CDR3 in DNA: TGTGCCAGCAGCTATCGGTGGGGGGAGCAGTTCTTC.

The J gene is TRBJ1-5, the V gene TRBV4-1; 10 nucleotides match TRBD1. The CDR3 has 14 amino acids. V was pared by 4 bases and J by 5 bases, with 2 bases of the junction left unmatched. CDR1 is MGHRA and CDR2 is YSYEKL in the germline V gene. This CDR3 reads CASSPGQGDQPQHF. The CDR3 region has the DNA TGCGCCAGCAGCCCCGGACAGGGGGATCAGCCCCAGCATTTT.

The V gene is TRBV5-1, the J gene TRBJ2-7; TRBD1 might be the D (6 bases). V gave up 0 bases and J gave up 2 bases, with 12 bases separating them. From germline, CDR1 is SGHRS and CDR2 YFSETQ. This CDR3 is built from 15 residues. CDR3 sequence (DNA): TGCGCCAGCAGCTTGGACGTTTCAGGGGCCTACGAGCAGTACTTC. Translated: CASSLDVSGAYEQYF.

The sample holds a few counts of this clone. V gene TRBV2 combines with J gene TRBJ1-2; D is unclear. CDR1 SNHLY and CDR2 FYNNEI come from the germline V gene. V was shortened by 3 bases and J by 2 bases, with 7 bases between the two germline ends. The CDR3 is 13 residues long. The CDR3 region has the DNA TGTGCCAGCAGTGAGGGGTTAAACTATGGCTACACCTTC. It yields the protein CASSEGLNYGYTF.

This chain connects TRBV11-1 to TRBJ1-1, with D tentatively TRBD1 (5 bases). Trimming took off 2 bases at V and 1 base at J, with 8 bases between the two ends. This CDR3 has 14 residues. Germline V lookup: CDR1 SGHAT, CDR2 FQDESV (reference sequence). CDR3: CASSLNTGNTEAFF. The DNA of the CDR3 is TGTGCCAGCAGCTTAAATACAGGGAACACTGAAGCTTTCTTT.

The rearrangement joins TRBV14 to TRBJ2-5; D remains ambiguous. Trimming cost V 0 bases and J 5 bases, with 4 bases left between them. This CDR3 is 12 amino acids long. CDR1 is SGHDN, CDR2 FVKESK, per germline. The CDR3 DNA sequence: TGTGCCAGCAGCCAAGAGCTTGAGACCCAGTACTTC. It specifies CASSQELETQYF.

In this sample, this clone turned up once. This chain uses TRBV7-3 with TRBJ1-5; D is ambiguous. CDR1 and CDR2 from the germline V gene are SGHTA and FQGTGA. The length of the CDR3 is 18 residues. V was trimmed by 3 bases and J by 5 bases, leaving 23 bases between them. CDR3 amino acids: CASSLYKARGERDQPQHF. The CDR3 bases are TGTGCCAGCAGCTTGTATAAGGCCCGGGGTGAAAGGGATCAGCCCCAGCATTTT.

The gene calls are TRBV2 and TRBJ2-1; a weak D match, TRBD2 (6 bases). The CDR3 runs 13 residues. The germline V gene has CDR1 SNHLY and CDR2 FYNNEI. Trimming took off 4 bases at V and 10 bases at J, with 14 bases between the two ends. The CDR3 nucleotides are TGTGCCAGCAGTGGGGTGGAAGCGGGCGAGCAGTTCTTC. This sequence encodes CASSGVEAGEQFF.

This chain uses TRBV11-2 with TRBJ1-3; no firm D call. Trimming pared 2 bases from V and 1 base from J, leaving 6 bases between. The germline CDR1 and CDR2 sequences are SGHAT and FQNNGV. The CDR3 is 14 amino acids. Here the CDR3 reads CASSLIRSGNTIYF. In DNA form, the CDR3 reads TGTGCCAGCAGCTTAATAAGGTCTGGAAACACCATATATTTT.

This clone was observed a few times. This chain joins TRBV27 and TRBJ2-3, with 8 bases lining up with TRBD2. The germline gives CDR1 MNHEY, CDR2 SMNVEV (reference sequence). The CDR3 is 15 amino acids. The ends lost 6 bases at V and 3 bases at J; junction bases unmatched: 8. CDR3 sequence reads: CASRRVAGGTDTQYF. The CDR3 bases are TGTGCCAGCAGACGGGTTGCGGGGGGAACAGATACGCAGTATTTT.

The V call is TRBV18, the J call TRBJ1-2; 8 nucleotides match TRBD1. Germline V gene lookup returns CDR1 KGHSH and CDR2 LQKENI. V gave up 1 base and J gave up 6 bases; unmatched junction bases: 10. The CDR3 sequence is 16 residues long. The CDR3 loop reads CASSPQQTGEFHGYTF. Written as DNA, the CDR3 is TGTGCCAGCTCACCACAGCAGACAGGGGAGTTCCATGGCTACACCTTC.

In DNA form, the CDR3 reads TGTGCCAGCAGCTTGAATCCGAACACCGGGGAGCTGTTTTTT. Amino acids: CASSLNPNTGELFF. The V and J genes are TRBV5-5 and TRBJ2-2, with no clear D. Trimming removed 1 base at V and 0 bases at J, with 4 bases between. This CDR3 is built from 14 residues. Germline CDR1 is SGHKS and CDR2 is YYEKEE (reference sequence).

This clone was counted between two and nine times. Other DNA sequences in the sample encode the same CDR3. The J gene is TRBJ2-5, the V gene TRBV20-1; D is ambiguous. Trimming stripped 3 bases from V and 2 bases from J, with 1 base between. CDR3 length: 10 residues. Per the germline V gene, CDR1 is DFQATT and CDR2 is SNEGSKA (reference sequence). This chain's CDR3 is CSARQETQYF. DNA of the CDR3: TGCAGTGCTAGGCAAGAGACCCAGTACTTC.

The chain recombines TRBV5-8 with TRBJ2-2, with TRBD1 identical over 8 bases. Germline V gene data show CDR1 as SGHTS and CDR2 as YDEGEE. V lost 3 bases and J lost 3; bases outside the gene matches: 10. The CDR3 is 17 amino acids. CDR3 protein: CASSSSTGVYDTGELFF. CDR3 coding DNA: TGTGCCAGCAGCTCCTCGACAGGGGTCTACGACACCGGGGAGCTGTTTTTT.

This clone was detected only a few times. This chain connects TRBV2 to TRBJ2-5; D is unresolved. V lost 3 bases and J 5 bases, leaving 7 bases between the germline ends. Germline V gene data show CDR1 as SNHLY and CDR2 as FYNNEI. CDR3 size: 12 residues. The CDR3 sequence: CASSEGSETQYF. CDR3 DNA: TGTGCCAGCAGTGAGGGCAGCGAGACCCAGTACTTC.

For this clone: The junction does not match germline at one end; this may be a read error. The chain carries TRBV7-2 and TRBJ2-7; 8 bases are a match to TRBD1. This CDR3 is 16 amino acids long. Germline-derived CDR1 and CDR2 are SGHTA and FQGNSA. The CDR3 sequence: CASSPPRQGASHEQYF. The CDR3 DNA follows: TGTGCCAGCAGCCCACCAAGGCAGGGGGCCTCCCACGAGCAGTACTTC.

The V call is TRBV11-1, the J call TRBJ1-1; no reliable D call. This CDR3 is 13 amino acids long. Germline CDR1 is SGHAT and CDR2 is FQDESV (reference sequence). V lost 5 bases, J lost 0 bases, and 7 bases lay in between. The CDR3 DNA reads as TGTGCCAGCAGCCGGACGGTGAACACTGAAGCTTTCTTT. Protein: CASSRTVNTEAFF.

The chain combines TRBV5-1 with TRBJ2-1; no definite D call. Germline loops: CDR1 SGHRS, CDR2 YFSETQ. V lost 1 base and J 6 bases, leaving 11 bases between the germline ends. The CDR3 totals 14 residues. In DNA form, the CDR3 reads TGCGCCAGCAGCTTGCAAGGATTAATCAATGAGCAGTTCTTC. Translation: CASSLQGLINEQFF.